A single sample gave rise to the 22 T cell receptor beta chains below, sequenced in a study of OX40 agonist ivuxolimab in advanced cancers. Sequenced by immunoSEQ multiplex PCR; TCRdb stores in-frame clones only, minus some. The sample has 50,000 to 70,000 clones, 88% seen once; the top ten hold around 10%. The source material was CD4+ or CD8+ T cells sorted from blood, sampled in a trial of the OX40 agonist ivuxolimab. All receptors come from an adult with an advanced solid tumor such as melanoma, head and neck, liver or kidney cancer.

This CDR3 is CASSLAGTGVAGANVLTF. For the CDR3, the DNA is TGTGCCAGCAGCTTAGCGGGGACAGGGGTGGCTGGGGCCAACGTCCTGACTTTC. The chain carries TRBV7-9 and TRBJ2-6; 10 positions match TRBD1. The CDR3 sequence is 18 residues long. Germline CDR1 SEHNR, CDR2 FQNEAQ (reference sequence). J lost 2 bases, V lost 0 bases, and 4 bases had no gene match.

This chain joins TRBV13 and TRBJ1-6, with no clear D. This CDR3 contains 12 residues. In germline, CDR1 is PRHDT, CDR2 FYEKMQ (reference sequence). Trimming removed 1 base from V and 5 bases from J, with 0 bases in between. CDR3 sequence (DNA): TGTGCCAGCAGCTTAGATAATTCACCCCTCCACTTT. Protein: CASSLDNSPLHF.

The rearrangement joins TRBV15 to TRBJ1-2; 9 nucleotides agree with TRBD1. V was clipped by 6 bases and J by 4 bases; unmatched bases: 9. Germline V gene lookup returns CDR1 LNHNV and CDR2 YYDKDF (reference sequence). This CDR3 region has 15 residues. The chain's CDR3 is CATRHPGQGVYGYTF. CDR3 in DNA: TGTGCCACCAGGCACCCGGGACAGGGTGTCTATGGCTACACCTTC.

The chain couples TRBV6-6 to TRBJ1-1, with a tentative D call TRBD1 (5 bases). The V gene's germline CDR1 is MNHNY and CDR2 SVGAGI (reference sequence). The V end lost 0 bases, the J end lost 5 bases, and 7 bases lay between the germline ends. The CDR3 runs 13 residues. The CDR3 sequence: CASSYSQETEAFF. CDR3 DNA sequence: TGTGCCAGCAGTTACTCACAGGAAACTGAAGCTTTCTTT.

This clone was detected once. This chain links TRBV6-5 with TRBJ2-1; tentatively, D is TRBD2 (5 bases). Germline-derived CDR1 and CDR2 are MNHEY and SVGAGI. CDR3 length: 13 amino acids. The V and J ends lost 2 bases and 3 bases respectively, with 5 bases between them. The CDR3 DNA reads TGTGCCAGCAGTTACCGGGGCTACAATGAGCAGTTCTTC. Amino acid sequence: CASSYRGYNEQFF.

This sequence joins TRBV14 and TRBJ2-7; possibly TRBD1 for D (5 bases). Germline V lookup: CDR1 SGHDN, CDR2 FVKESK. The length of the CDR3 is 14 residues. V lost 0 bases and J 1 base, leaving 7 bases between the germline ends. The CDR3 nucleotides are TGTGCCAGCAGCCAAGACTCAGGGTCCTACGAGCAGTACTTC. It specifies CASSQDSGSYEQYF.

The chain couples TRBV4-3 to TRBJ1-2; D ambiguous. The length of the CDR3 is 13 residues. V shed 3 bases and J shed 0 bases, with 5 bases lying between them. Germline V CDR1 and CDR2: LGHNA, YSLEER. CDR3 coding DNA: TGCGCCAGCAGCCATCGGGCTAACTATGGCTACACCTTC. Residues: CASSHRANYGYTF.

CDR3: CASSPQGISGYTF. The CDR3 DNA follows: TGTGCCAGCAGCCCACAGGGAATCTCTGGCTACACCTTC. This chain joins TRBV11-2 and TRBJ1-2, with D possibly matching TRBD1 (6 bases). CDR1 SGHAT and CDR2 FQNNGV come from the germline V gene. With 5 bases removed from V and 7 bases from J, the gap between germline ends came to 14 bases. The CDR3 spans 13 residues. Based on the CDR3 plus reference TRBV11-2 and TRBJ1-2, the full variable domain is EAGVAQSPRYKIIEKRQSVAFWCNPISGHATLYWYQQILGQGPKLLIQFQNNGVVDDSQLPKDRFSAERLKGVDSTLKIQPAKLEDSAVYLCASSPQGISGYTFGSGTRLTVV.

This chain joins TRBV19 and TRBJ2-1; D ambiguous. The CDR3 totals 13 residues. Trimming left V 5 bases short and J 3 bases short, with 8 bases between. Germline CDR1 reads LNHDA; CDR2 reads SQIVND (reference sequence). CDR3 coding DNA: TGTGCCAGTAGTCCGGAGCTCTACAATGAGCAGTTCTTC. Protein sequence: CASSPELYNEQFF.

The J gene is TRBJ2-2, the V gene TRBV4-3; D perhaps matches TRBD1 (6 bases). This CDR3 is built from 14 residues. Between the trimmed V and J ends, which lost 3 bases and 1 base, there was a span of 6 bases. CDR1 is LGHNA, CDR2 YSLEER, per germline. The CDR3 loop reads CASSQTGNTGELFF. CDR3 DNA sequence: TGCGCCAGCAGCCAGACAGGGAACACCGGGGAGCTGTTTTTT.

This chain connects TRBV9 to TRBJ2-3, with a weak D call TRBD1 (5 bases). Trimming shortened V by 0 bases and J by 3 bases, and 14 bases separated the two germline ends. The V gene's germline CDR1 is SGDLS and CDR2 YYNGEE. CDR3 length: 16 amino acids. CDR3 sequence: CASSVGGGVRTDTQYF. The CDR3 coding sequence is TGTGCCAGCAGCGTAGGGGGCGGAGTTAGAACAGATACGCAGTATTTT.

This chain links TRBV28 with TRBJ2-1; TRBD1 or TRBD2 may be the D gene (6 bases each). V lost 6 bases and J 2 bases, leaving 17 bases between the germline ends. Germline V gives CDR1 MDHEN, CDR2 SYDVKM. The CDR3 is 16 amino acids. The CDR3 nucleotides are TGTGCCAGCAGGACCCCCGGGGGCGGAGCCTACAATGAGCAGTTCTTC. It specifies CASRTPGGGAYNEQFF.

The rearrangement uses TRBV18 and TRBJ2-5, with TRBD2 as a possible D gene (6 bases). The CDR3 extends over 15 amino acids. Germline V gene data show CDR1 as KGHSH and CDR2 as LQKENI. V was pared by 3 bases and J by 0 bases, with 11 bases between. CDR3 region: CASSPRAGYQETQYF. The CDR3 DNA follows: TGTGCCAGCTCACCCCGGGCGGGGTACCAAGAGACCCAGTACTTC. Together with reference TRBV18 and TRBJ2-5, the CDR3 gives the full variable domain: NAGVMQNPRHLVRRRGQEARLRCSPMKGHSHVYWYRQLPEEGLKFMVYLQKENIIDESGMPKERFSAEFPKEGPSILRIQQVVRGDSAAYFCASSPRAGYQETQYFGPGTRLLVL.

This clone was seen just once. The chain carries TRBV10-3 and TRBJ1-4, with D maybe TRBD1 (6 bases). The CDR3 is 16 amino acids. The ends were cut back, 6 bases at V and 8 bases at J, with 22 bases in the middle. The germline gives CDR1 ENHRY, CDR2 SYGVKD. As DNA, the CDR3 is TGTGCCATCAGCGACCCACAACAGGGAGTACGCGAAAAACTGTTTTTT. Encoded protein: CAISDPQQGVREKLFF.

CDR3 sequence reads: CSFWTGSSNTEAFF. As DNA, the CDR3 is TGCAGCTTTTGGACGGGGAGTTCGAACACTGAAGCTTTCTTT. The chain is built from TRBV29-1 and TRBJ1-1; D unclear. CDR3 length equals 14 residues. The ends were cut back, 8 bases at V and 1 base at J, with 17 bases in the middle. Germline assignment: CDR1 SQVTM and CDR2 ANQGSEA.

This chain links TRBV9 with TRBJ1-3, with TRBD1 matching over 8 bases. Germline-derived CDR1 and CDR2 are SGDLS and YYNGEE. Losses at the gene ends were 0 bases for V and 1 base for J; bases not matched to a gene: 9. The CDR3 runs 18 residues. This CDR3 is CASSVGGTGLRSGNTIYF. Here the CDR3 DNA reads TGTGCCAGCAGCGTAGGGGGGACAGGCCTTAGATCTGGAAACACCATATATTTT.

The CDR3 protein is CASSPRKGFISEAFF. Here the CDR3 DNA reads TGTGCCAGCAGCCCTAGGAAGGGATTCATCTCTGAAGCTTTCTTT. This chain uses TRBV28 with TRBJ1-1; D is unclear. CDR3 length equals 15 residues. The V gene's germline CDR1 is MDHEN and CDR2 SYDVKM. Trimming pared 6 bases from V and 6 bases from J, leaving 20 bases between.

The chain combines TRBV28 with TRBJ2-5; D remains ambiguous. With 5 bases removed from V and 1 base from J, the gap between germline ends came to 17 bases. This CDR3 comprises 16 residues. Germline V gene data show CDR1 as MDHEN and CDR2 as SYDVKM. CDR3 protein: CASSHTRAQLQETQYF. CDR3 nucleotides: TGTGCCAGCAGTCACACCCGGGCCCAGCTCCAAGAGACCCAGTACTTC.

The CDR3 region has the DNA TGTGCCAGCAGTTTACGGTCAACCGGGGAGCTGTTTTTT. Its translation: CASSLRSTGELFF. The chain employs TRBV27 and TRBJ2-2; D remains unclear. There are 13 residues in the CDR3. Germline values: CDR1 MNHEY, CDR2 SMNVEV (reference sequence). V was pared by 2 bases and J by 5 bases, with 6 bases between.

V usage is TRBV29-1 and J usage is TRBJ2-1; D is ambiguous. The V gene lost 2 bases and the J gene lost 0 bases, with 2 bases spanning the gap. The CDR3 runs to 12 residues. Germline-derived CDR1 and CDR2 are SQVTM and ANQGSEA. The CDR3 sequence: CSVEHSYNEQFF. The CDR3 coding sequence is TGCAGCGTTGAACACTCCTACAATGAGCAGTTCTTC.

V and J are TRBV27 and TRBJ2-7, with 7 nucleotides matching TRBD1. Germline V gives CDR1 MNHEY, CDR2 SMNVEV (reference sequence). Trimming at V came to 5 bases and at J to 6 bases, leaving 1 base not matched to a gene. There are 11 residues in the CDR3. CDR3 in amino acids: CASSAGGEQYF. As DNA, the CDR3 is TGTGCCAGCAGTGCAGGGGGCGAGCAGTACTTC.

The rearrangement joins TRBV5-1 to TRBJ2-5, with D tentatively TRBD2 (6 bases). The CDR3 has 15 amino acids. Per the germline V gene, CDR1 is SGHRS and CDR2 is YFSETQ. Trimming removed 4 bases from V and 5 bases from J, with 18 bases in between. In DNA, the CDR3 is TGCGCCAGCAGCGATGGGGGGTCCCCCGCCGAGACCCAGTACTTC. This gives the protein CASSDGGSPAETQYF. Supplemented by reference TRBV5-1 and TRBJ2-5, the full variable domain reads KAGVTQTPRYLIKTRGQQVTLSCSPISGHRSVSWYQQTPGQGLQFLFEYFSETQRNKGNFPGRFSGRQFSNSRSEMNVSTLELGDSALYLCASSDGGSPAETQYFGPGTRLLVL.